A single sample is the source of the 26 T cell receptor beta chains below, sequenced in a study of vaccination and CD4 T cells after COVID-19. Which antigens these TCRs recognize remains unknown. At the Johns Hopkins FTIC core, DNA taken from cultured CD4+ T cells was sequenced by way of the Oncomine TCR Beta short-read assay. Via MiXCR, TCRdb re-called the PCR reads, giving one row per CDR3 protein. The data hold 11,000 to 15,000 distinct CDR3 sequences, with around 20% observed a single time. Regarding treatment: roughly 11-day PBMC culture with coronavirus spike peptide pools or control peptides (ViraFEST assay). The sample taken for sequencing was cultured CD4+ T cells from blood. Receptors originate from a human donor with COVID-19.

The gene calls are TRBV25-1 and TRBJ1-2; 10 nucleotides line up with TRBD1. With V trimmed by 4 bases and J by 3 bases, 8 bases remained unmatched. Germline CDR1 is MGHDK and CDR2 is SYGVNS. The CDR3 sequence is 16 residues long. The CDR3 nucleotides are TGTGCCAGCAGTGTCTGGACAGGGGGGGGAGACTATGGCTACACCTTC. It encodes CASSVWTGGGDYGYTF.

V is TRBV11-1 and J is TRBJ2-2; 11 bases are a match to TRBD1. J was trimmed by 7 bases and V by 5 bases; bases with no gene match: 6. Per germline, CDR1 SGHAT and CDR2 FQDESV (reference sequence). CDR3 length: 15 residues. CDR3 nucleotide sequence: TGTGCCAGCAGCGGAAGGACAGGGGGCCACGGGGAGCTGTTTTTT. Protein: CASSGRTGGHGELFF.

The J gene is TRBJ2-7, the V gene TRBV6-1, with 13 nucleotides matching TRBD2. J gave up 4 bases and V 10 bases, and 1 base lay outside the gene matches. The CDR3 is made up of 12 amino acids. Germline assignment: CDR1 MNHNS and CDR2 SASEGT. The CDR3 protein is CATTSGGYEQYF. The CDR3, as DNA: TGTGCCACGACTAGCGGGGGGTACGAGCAGTACTTC.

V usage is TRBV9 and J usage is TRBJ2-1; D is unclear. CDR1 is SGDLS and CDR2 is YYNGEE in the germline V gene. Trimming took off 0 bases at V and 6 bases at J, with 10 bases between the two ends. There are 14 residues in the CDR3. The CDR3 DNA follows: TGTGCCAGCAGCGTAGATGCAGCCGCCAATGAGCAGTTCTTC. Its translation is CASSVDAAANEQFF.

V usage is TRBV7-2 and J usage is TRBJ2-3; D call uncertain. V lost 5 bases to trimming and J lost 2 bases, with 5 bases between them. CDR1 and CDR2 (germline): SGHTA, FQGNSA. CDR3 size: 12 residues. CDR3 DNA sequence: TGTGCCAGCAGCGCGGACACAGATACGCAGTATTTT. It is translated as CASSADTDTQYF.

V and J are TRBV19 and TRBJ2-5, with 9 bases matching TRBD2. CDR1 is LNHDA, CDR2 SQIVND, per germline (reference sequence). The CDR3 totals 17 residues. After removal of 2 bases from V and 2 bases from J, the junction contained 9 bases not matched to a gene. This CDR3 reads CASSIRGLAGNQETQYF. CDR3 bases: TGTGCCAGTAGTATACGGGGCCTAGCGGGGAATCAAGAGACCCAGTACTTC. Variable domain in full (rest from reference TRBV19 and TRBJ2-5): DGGITQSPKYLFRKEGQNVTLSCEQNLNHDAMYWYRQDPGQGLRLIYYSQIVNDFQKGDIAEGYSVSREKKESFPLTVTSAQKNPTAFYLCASSIRGLAGNQETQYFGPGTRLLVL.

This chain uses TRBV20-1 with TRBJ1-1; D gene unclear. CDR1 is DFQATT and CDR2 is SNEGSKA in the germline V gene (reference sequence). The CDR3 extends over 10 amino acids. The DNA for the CDR3 is TGCAGCGCCGGAGCGCCTGAAGCTTTCTTT. Its protein is CSAGAPEAFF.

This clonotype has just a few counts. The chain joins TRBV7-2 to TRBJ1-2, with TRBD1 matching 9 bases. The CDR3 spans 16 residues. The V and J ends lost 2 bases and 7 bases, in that order; junction bases with no gene match: 11. Germline loops: CDR1 SGHTA, CDR2 FQGNSA. In DNA, the CDR3 is TGTGCCAGCAGCTTATCGGCCACGGGACAGGGCATTGGCTACACCTTC. This gives the protein CASSLSATGQGIGYTF.

This clonotype has a handful of counts. The V call is TRBV27, the J call TRBJ2-5; D is tentatively TRBD1 or TRBD2 (6 bases each). Germline CDR1 is MNHEY and CDR2 is SMNVEV (reference sequence). The CDR3 runs 15 residues. The V and J ends lost 6 bases and 4 bases respectively, with 18 bases between them. In DNA, the CDR3 is TGTGCCAGCAGGGGGGCGAGCGCGGGACTAGAGACCCAGTACTTC. Its protein product is CASRGASAGLETQYF.

This clonotype has only a few counts. The CDR3 here is CASTLLWVSTGKQYF. The CDR3 DNA sequence: TGTGCCAGCACTCTCCTTTGGGTCTCGACGGGGAAGCAGTACTTC. The chain joins TRBV11-2 to TRBJ2-7; D might be TRBD2 (5 bases). Trimming removed 7 bases at V and 8 bases at J, with 24 bases between. Germline V gene lookup returns CDR1 SGHAT and CDR2 FQNNGV. This CDR3 contains 15 residues.

This clonotype has only a few counts. The rearrangement links TRBV6-1 to TRBJ1-2; possibly TRBD1 for D (5 bases). V was pared by 4 bases and J by 4 bases, with 22 bases between. Per germline, CDR1 MNHNS and CDR2 SASEGT. The CDR3 length is 17 residues. CDR3 sequence (DNA): TGTGCCAGCAGTGTGACGGGACCTAGTTCTGCTAGCTATGGCTACACCTTC. Translation gives CASSVTGPSSASYGYTF.

The rearrangement joins TRBV7-2 to TRBJ1-3; D remains unclear. Trimming removed 6 bases from V and 4 bases from J, with 16 bases in between. This CDR3 has 15 residues. The V gene's germline CDR1 is SGHTA and CDR2 FQGNSA. The CDR3 loop is CASREGGLEGNTIYF. The CDR3, as DNA: TGTGCCAGCAGGGAAGGAGGACTTGAGGGAAACACCATATATTTT.

In this sample, this clonotype turned up a few times. The chain carries TRBV27 and TRBJ1-2; 7 positions match TRBD1. J was trimmed by 4 bases and V by 0 bases; bases with no gene match: 8. Germline V gene lookup returns CDR1 MNHEY and CDR2 SMNVEV (reference sequence). There are 16 residues in the CDR3. CDR3 amino acids: CASSLSGPQGSYGYTF. The CDR3 nucleotides read TGTGCCAGCAGTTTATCAGGGCCACAGGGGAGCTATGGCTACACCTTC.

Only a few counts were recorded for this clonotype. This chain's CDR3 is CASSLQAAYEQYF. The CDR3 coding sequence is TGTGCCAGTAGTCTCCAGGCAGCCTACGAGCAGTACTTC. V is TRBV19 and J is TRBJ2-7; the D is unclear. Germline CDR1 LNHDA, CDR2 SQIVND (reference sequence). CDR3 length: 13 residues. The V end was cut by 5 bases, the J end by 2 bases, with 10 bases between.

The chain combines TRBV24-1 with TRBJ2-5; maybe TRBD2 (6 bases). The CDR3 spans 14 residues. Germline-derived CDR1 and CDR2 are KGHDR and SFDVKD. Trimming took 3 bases from V and 5 from J, leaving 12 bases between them. Here the CDR3 DNA reads TGTGCCACCAGTGATCCCGGCGGGGTCGAGACCCAGTACTTC. The encoded protein is CATSDPGGVETQYF.

This clonotype was seen a few times. This chain uses TRBV20-1 with TRBJ2-5; 8 bases agree with TRBD2. Trimming cost V 1 base and J 3 bases; bases outside gene matches: 7. The CDR3 extends over 15 amino acids. Per the germline V gene, CDR1 is DFQATT and CDR2 is SNEGSKA (reference sequence). CDR3 residues: CSARGSGGPEETQYF. The CDR3 bases are TGCAGTGCTAGAGGGTCGGGGGGGCCAGAAGAGACCCAGTACTTC.

The V gene is TRBV12-3 or TRBV12-4, the J gene TRBJ2-7; D is uncertain. V shed 8 bases and J shed 2 bases, with 16 bases lying between them. CDR3 size: 14 residues. DNA for the CDR3: TGTGCCAGCCGTCCTGATGGGATAGCCTACGAGCAGTACTTC. Translating gives CASRPDGIAYEQYF.

The V call is TRBV11-2, the J call TRBJ1-6; D is uncertain. The germline V and J ends were trimmed by 3 bases and 5 bases, with 11 bases remaining between them. Germline loops: CDR1 SGHAT, CDR2 FQNNGV. CDR3 length: 15 residues. The CDR3 nucleotides are TGTGCCAGCAGCTTTTCTTCGGAAGATAATTCACCCCTCCACTTT. Residues: CASSFSSEDNSPLHF.

This clonotype appeared a few times. CDR3 region: CASSARAAIGHDEQFF. The CDR3 DNA is TGTGCCAGCAGCGCCCGGGCCGCAATAGGACACGATGAGCAGTTCTTC. The rearrangement links TRBV11-1 to TRBJ2-1, with D perhaps TRBD1 (5 bases). This CDR3 has 16 amino acids. V gave up 5 bases and J gave up 8 bases, with 22 bases separating them. Germline loops: CDR1 SGHAT, CDR2 FQDESV (reference sequence). Variable domain in full (rest from reference TRBV11-1 and TRBJ2-1): EAEVAQSPRYKITEKSQAVAFWCDPISGHATLYWYRQILGQGPELLVQFQDESVVDDSQLPKDRFSAERLKGVDSTLKIQPAELGDSAMYLCASSARAAIGHDEQFFGPGTRLTVL.

V is TRBV4-2 and J is TRBJ2-7, with D tentatively TRBD2 (6 bases). Per the germline V gene, CDR1 is LGHNA and CDR2 is YNFKEQ. The V end was cut by 4 bases, the J end by 6 bases, with 19 bases between. This CDR3 spans 15 amino acids. DNA for the CDR3: TGTGCCAGCAGCCCCACCGTGTCGGGGGTGGGCGAGCAGTACTTC. Encoded protein: CASSPTVSGVGEQYF.

This clonotype showed up just a few times. V and J are TRBV18 and TRBJ2-3; the D gene is possibly TRBD2 (6 bases). V lost 3 bases and J 1 base, leaving 20 bases between the germline ends. Germline V gene lookup returns CDR1 KGHSH and CDR2 LQKENI. The CDR3 totals 18 residues. CDR3 protein: CASSPERVRRGGTDTQYF. CDR3 coding DNA: TGTGCCAGCTCACCGGAAAGGGTTCGGCGGGGAGGCACAGATACGCAGTATTTT.

This clonotype rates as medium-sized. The V and J genes are TRBV20-1 and TRBJ1-2; weak D call: TRBD1 (5 bases). CDR1 and CDR2 (germline): DFQATT, SNEGSKA (reference sequence). The V end was cut by 4 bases, the J end by 4 bases, with 22 bases between. This CDR3 is 16 amino acids long. CDR3 sequence: CSATPLGREGTYGYTF. The CDR3 DNA is TGCAGTGCTACCCCTTTGGGCAGGGAAGGGACCTATGGCTACACCTTC.

This clonotype came up once. Germline is not matched at one junction end, which may reflect a read error. The chain is built from TRBV20-1 and TRBJ2-5; TRBD1 might be the D (6 bases). Germline V gives CDR1 DFQATT, CDR2 SNEGSKA (reference sequence). The CDR3 totals 13 residues. CDR3 sequence reads: CGARDQEQGSQYF. In DNA, the CDR3 is TGCGGTGCTAGAGATCAAGAACAGGGTAGCCAGTACTTC.

The CDR3 nucleotides are TGTGCCAGCAGCTTAGATAGACAGGGCCCAGATACGCAGTATTTT. Amino acids: CASSLDRQGPDTQYF. V and J are TRBV7-3 and TRBJ2-3; 7 bases are a match to TRBD1. There are 15 residues in the CDR3. V was clipped by 2 bases and J by 4 bases; unmatched bases: 6. Germline CDR1 reads SGHTA; CDR2 reads FQGTGA.

The V call is TRBV4-1, the J call TRBJ2-1, with D perhaps TRBD2 (6 bases). The CDR3 is 17 residues long. The germline CDR1 and CDR2 sequences are MGHRA and YSYEKL. V was cut by 4 bases and J by 8 bases, with 24 bases left in between. The DNA for the CDR3 is TGCGCCAGCAGCCCCTTTTTTCTGGGACTTAGACGGGATGAGCAGTTCTTC. This codes for CASSPFFLGLRRDEQFF.

The V call is TRBV5-6, the J call TRBJ1-2; D uncertain. Germline lookup yields CDR1 SGHDT and CDR2 YYEEEE. The CDR3 contains 14 residues. V lost 6 bases to trimming and J lost 3 bases, with 15 bases between them. CDR3: CASTPSGSDYGYTF. DNA for the CDR3: TGTGCCAGCACCCCCTCCGGGAGTGACTATGGCTACACCTTC. Drawing the rest from reference TRBV5-6 and TRBJ1-2, the complete variable domain is DAGVTQSPTHLIKTRGQQVTLRCSPKSGHDTVSWYQQALGQGPQFIFQYYEEEERQRGNFPDRFSGHQFPNYSSELNVNALLLGDSALYLCASTPSGSDYGYTFGSGTRLTVV.